A selection of T cell receptor beta chains follows, all from one sample in a study of blood T cell repertoires in COVID-19. The repertoire was sequenced with immunoSEQ multiplex PCR; TCRdb's copy has only in-frame clones and lacks some. This table has about 68,000 clones, roughly 91% appearing once. Source material: peripheral blood. Receptors were obtained from a man between 35 and 55 years old with COVID-19, enrolled during active disease. The CDR3 runs from the conserved cysteine through the conserved F or W.

v_call	j_call	cdr3_aa
TRBV18	TRBJ2-5	CASSPYQETQYF
TRBV6-1	TRBJ2-7	CASSDPQNHEQYF
TRBV10-1	TRBJ2-7	CASSESGPSGEQYF
TRBV25-1	TRBJ2-7	CASSPGHEQYF
TRBV2	TRBJ2-5	CASRGTGRETQYF
TRBV5-5	TRBJ1-6	CASSLLDRDSSPLHF
TRBV5-4	TRBJ2-7	CASSQDRARVYEQYF
TRBV5-6	TRBJ1-3	CASSWWTVSGNTIYF
TRBV5-1	TRBJ1-1	CASRQGANTEAFF
TRBV23-1	TRBJ1-3	CASSLCTAHRNTIYF
TRBV30	TRBJ1-2	CAWSLDTGIRGYTF
TRBV6-1	TRBJ1-1	CASSEIATEKAFF
TRBV4-1	TRBJ1-3	CASSRASGNTIYF
TRBV1	TRBJ2-5	CTSSQDWVAGAYQETQYF
TRBV19	TRBJ1-6	CASSVDRVAPLHF
TRBV5-1	TRBJ1-2	CASSLGVGQLYGYTF
TRBV19	TRBJ2-5	CASRGTGTGDETQYF
TRBV7-9	TRBJ2-2	CASSPIAGGAGELFF
TRBV19	TRBJ2-3	CASSNQLDHSTDTQYF
TRBV7-6	TRBJ2-7	CASSFGTGASYEQYF
TRBV19	TRBJ1-5	CASSIMPGQVGQPQHF
TRBV30	TRBJ2-2	CAWSGGQNTGELFF
TRBV5-1	TRBJ2-7	CASSLDAGWDGGPSNF
TRBV18	TRBJ2-5	CASSPGLEETQYF
TRBV2	TRBJ1-2	CASSEGEGYYGYTF
TRBV7-2	TRBJ2-7	CASSSGGSTYEQYF
TRBV5-1	TRBJ1-3	CASTLGDTIYF
TRBV6-5	TRBJ2-2	CASSYSLGPAAGELFF
TRBV11-2	TRBJ2-1	CASSFAGGSGEQFF
TRBV9	TRBJ2-7	CASSATGTGEGEQYF
TRBV4-1	TRBJ1-2	CASSPQQGPRRGYTF
TRBV28	TRBJ1-1	CASSQGQEAFF
TRBV7-9	TRBJ1-2	CASSLGGTGSSPNYGYTF
TRBV10-3	TRBJ1-2	CAISGEENYGYTF
TRBV2	TRBJ2-3	CASSKGTSGVKSTDTQYF
TRBV5-1	TRBJ1-1	CASSLTQGTEAFF
TRBV29-1	TRBJ2-1	CSERTAYNEQFF
TRBV5-6	TRBJ2-3	CASSGTDRGGTDTQYF
TRBV6-5	TRBJ1-6	CASSRTAYNSPLHF
TRBV7-9	TRBJ1-4	CASSLAVGAGGNEKLFF
TRBV19	TRBJ2-5	CASSISREETQYF
TRBV5-5	TRBJ2-5	CASSPGFGTGGWETQYF
TRBV12-5	TRBJ2-2	CASGLGFFRDSKQNTGELFF
TRBV12-3/TRBV12-4	TRBJ2-2	CASRYRDTGELFF
TRBV28	TRBJ1-5	CASNFRRTGSNQPQHF
TRBV10-2	TRBJ2-7	CATQLAGGPGGEQYF
TRBV2	TRBJ1-2	CASRAVGGSYGYTF
TRBV5-1	TRBJ2-3	CASSLDPGRTDTQYF
TRBV29-1	TRBJ2-7	CSVRAQPSYEQYF
TRBV5-4	TRBJ2-7	CASSSGQAPYEQYF
TRBV28	TRBJ2-7	CASSSSTGTGHEQYF
TRBV4-1	TRBJ2-7	CASSPQGTYYEQYF